This TCR beta chain comes out of a study of cytomegalovirus exposure and HLA in healthy donors. This clone was seen once. Nominal health characterized the donors when sampled, though unrecorded immune exposures were likely. PCR used 60 Vbeta primers and 13 Jbeta primers. Data came from immunoSEQ multiplex PCR; TCRdb stores just in-frame clones and leaves some out. The sample lists approximately 180,000 clones; about four fifths were seen once. This receptor was taken from a man aged 30 to 45 in good health and CMV-seropositive. What was sequenced was PBMCs.

For the CDR3, the DNA is TGTGCCAGCAGCTTGGACAGTCACACTGAAGCTTTCTTT. It codes for CASSLDSHTEAFF. V gene TRBV11-2 combines with J gene TRBJ1-1; possibly TRBD1 for D (6 bases). Per the germline V gene, CDR1 is SGHAT and CDR2 is FQNNGV. The CDR3 runs 13 residues. V lost 3 bases and J lost 3, with 8 bases in between.